Listed below are T cell receptor beta chains from one sample, sequenced in a study of graft-versus-host responses after intestinal transplantation. Produced via immunoSEQ multiplex PCR; TCRdb's table is partial and in-frame only. The table lists fewer than 20,000 clones, 85% to 95% of them singletons. Sequencing was performed on PBMCs, taken 23 days after intestinal transplant. These receptors came from a human patient who received an intestinal transplant, so some T cells may come from the graft donor. Both conserved end residues are trimmed from each CDR3. The order of the fields is CDR3 length, J gene, V gene, CDR3 protein.

>17|TRBJ2-1|TRBV19
ASSSLEGLAASSYNEQF
>12|TRBJ2-5|TRBV7-8
ASSSRIAEETQY
>11|TRBJ2-7|TRBV6-6
ASQLAGDYEQY
>12|TRBJ2-7|TRBV7-9
ASSLVDYSYEQY
>9|TRBJ2-1|TRBV10-2
ATRDGDEQF
>13|TRBJ2-1|TRBV7-8
ASSSGLAGDNEQF
>18|TRBJ2-1|TRBV30
AWSVQADPTSGRRLVEQF
>12|TRBJ2-7|TRBV19
ASSMLGLAYEQY
>10|TRBJ2-7|TRBV28
ASSLDGYEQY
>13|TRBJ2-3|TRBV5-6
ASSSVGTSTDTQY
>14|TRBJ2-5|TRBV5-4
ASSLDSGRAGETQY
>12|TRBJ1-5|TRBV28
ARKDSGSNQPQH
>12|TRBJ2-1|TRBV27
ASSFSSVYNEQF
>11|TRBJ1-1|TRBV29-1
SVVEGLGTEAF
>17|TRBJ2-3|TRBV11-2
ASSLSYQIPGQAEDTQY
>9|TRBJ2-7|TRBV5-1
ASSLGDEQY
>17|TRBJ2-6|TRBV7-8
ASSERVGGRPSGANVLT
>12|TRBJ1-1|TRBV2
ASSPAGGSTEAF
>8|TRBJ2-7|TRBV20-1
SAISSEQY
>11|TRBJ2-7|TRBV11-2
ASRPTFTDEQY
>13|TRBJ2-4|TRBV2
ASSIYVGAKNIQY
>13|TRBJ2-3|TRBV5-1
ASSSPGQDTDTQY
>20|TRBJ2-1|TRBV4-2
ASSPQRSGGGERFLRYNEQF
>17|TRBJ2-6|TRBV28
ASSFARRGKRSGANVLT
>14|TRBJ2-2|TRBV28
ASRPGAYANTGELF
>14|TRBJ2-5|TRBV7-7
ASSFYGTSGEETQY
>14|TRBJ2-3|TRBV25-1
ASILGPSPPPDTQY
>11|TRBJ1-1|TRBV19
ASSIGANTEAF
>13|TRBJ2-5|TRBV9
ASSPSGTSQETQY
>11|TRBJ2-7|TRBV6-9
ASSAGRYYEQY
>12|TRBJ1-4|TRBV29-1
SVHLRGYNEKLF
>11|TRBJ2-1|TRBV10-2
ASGTSGFNEQF
>14|TRBJ2-3|TRBV4-1
ASSQVLAGSTDTQY
>11|TRBJ1-2|TRBV28
ASQDNRFYGYT
>11|TRBJ2-7|TRBV6-9
ASSYQGTYEQY
>13|TRBJ2-3|TRBV10-3
AISQGTSDSDTQY
>9|TRBJ1-1|TRBV10-3
AIGREEEAF
>18|TRBJ1-3|TRBV12-1
ASSFRFLVGFFASGNTIY
>12|TRBJ2-3|TRBV6-5
ASSYGARTDTQY
>11|TRBJ2-7|TRBV29-1
SVGLGASYEQY
>14|TRBJ2-7|TRBV27
ASATWGDTPTYEQY
>15|TRBJ1-1|TRBV28
ASSLTRSWTMNTEAF
>11|TRBJ2-5|TRBV7-9
ASSLVLAETQY
>12|TRBJ1-2|TRBV28
ASSFQGRPYGYT
>13|TRBJ2-4|TRBV10-2
ASSEAPGQGNIQY
>12|TRBJ2-7|TRBV5-8
ASSEGLAGYEQY
>13|TRBJ2-5|TRBV7-4
ASSLAGGPGETQY
>13|TRBJ1-2|TRBV5-4
ASSLEQGTLDGYT
>13|TRBJ2-5|TRBV9
ASSGGPAEIETQY
>13|TRBJ1-1|TRBV5-1
ASSPPGVGNTEAF
>15|TRBJ2-2|TRBV5-1
ASRPTPGTTNTGELF
>13|TRBJ2-1|TRBV19
ASSNRQDPWNEQF
>15|TRBJ2-7|TRBV11-2
ASSLGTSGSVAYEQY
>14|TRBJ2-7|TRBV6-5
ASSYSIGGRAYEQY
>15|TRBJ2-1|TRBV4-1
ASSPDPGLAGINEQF
>9|TRBJ2-7|TRBV5-6
ASSLGYEQY
>13|TRBJ2-5|TRBV6-6
ASSYSRRDRETQY